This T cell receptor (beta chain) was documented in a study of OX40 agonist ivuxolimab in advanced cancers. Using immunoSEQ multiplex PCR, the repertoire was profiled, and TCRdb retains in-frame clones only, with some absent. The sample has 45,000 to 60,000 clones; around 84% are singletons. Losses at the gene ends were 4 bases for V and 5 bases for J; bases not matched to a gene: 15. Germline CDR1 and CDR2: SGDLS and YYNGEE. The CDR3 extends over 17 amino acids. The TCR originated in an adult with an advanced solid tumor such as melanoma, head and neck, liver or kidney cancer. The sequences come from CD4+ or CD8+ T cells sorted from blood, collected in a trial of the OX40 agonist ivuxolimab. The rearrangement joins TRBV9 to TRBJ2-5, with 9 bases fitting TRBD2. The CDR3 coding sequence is TGTGCCAGCAGCCCCGGCGGGGGAGCGGGAGGACAGGAGACCCAGTACTTC. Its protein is CASSPGGGAGGQETQYF. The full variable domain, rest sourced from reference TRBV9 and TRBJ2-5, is DSGVTQTPKHLITATGQRVTLRCSPRSGDLSVYWYQQSLDQGLQFLIQYYNGEERAKGNILERFSAQQFPDLHSELNLSSLELGDSALYFCASSPGGGAGGQETQYFGPGTRLLVL.